A selection of T cell receptor beta chains follows, all from one sample in a study of neurological immune-mediated disorders. TCRdb re-called the 5' RACE reads through MiXCR, storing one row per CDR3 protein. The table lists about 38,000 distinct CDR3 sequences, around 5% of them singletons. The specimen sequenced was CD4+ T cells from blood. Receptors originate from a young man in good health. Both conserved end residues are part of each CDR3. A D gene is named only where the DNA matches it firmly. The size field reads once, few or many counts, or a class when the clone is expanded.

CDR3: CASSSQGNQPQHF; DNA: TGTGCCAGCAGTTCGCAAGGAAATCAGCCCCAGCATTTT; size: many; V: TRBV12-3/TRBV12-4; D: NA; J: TRBJ1-5
CDR3: CASSQHTGVTEAFF; DNA: TGTGCCAGCAGCCAGCACACCGGGGTCACTGAAGCTTTCTTT; size: many; V: TRBV4-2; D: NA; J: TRBJ1-1
CDR3: CASSSGTQPEAFF; DNA: TGCGCCAGCAGCAGCGGGACACAACCCGAAGCTTTCTTT; size: many; V: TRBV5-1; D: NA; J: TRBJ1-1
CDR3: CASSFDGRLYNEQFF; DNA: TGTGCCAGCAGCTTTGACGGCCGACTCTACAATGAGCAGTTCTTC; size: many; V: TRBV5-5; D: NA; J: TRBJ2-1
CDR3: CASSRDSGVNTEAFF; DNA: TGTGCCAGCAGCCGGGACAGTGGGGTGAACACTGAAGCTTTCTTT; size: many; V: TRBV25-1; D: TRBD1; J: TRBJ1-1
CDR3: CASSGRSRANVLTF; DNA: TGTGCCAGCAGTGGGCGCTCTAGGGCCAACGTCCTGACTTTC; size: many; V: TRBV6-1; D: NA; J: TRBJ2-6
CDR3: CASSYLGVGNTIYF; DNA: TGTGCCAGCAGTTACTTGGGAGTTGGAAACACCATATATTTT; size: many; V: TRBV6-5; D: NA; J: TRBJ1-3
CDR3: CATSSLKSGRSSYEQYF; DNA: TGTGCCACCAGCAGTCTAAAGTCGGGACGTAGCTCCTACGAGCAGTACTTC; size: few; V: TRBV15; D: NA; J: TRBJ2-7
CDR3: CASSQPMKNTGELFF; DNA: TGTGCCAGCAGCCAACCCATGAAGAACACCGGGGAGCTGTTTTTT; size: many; V: TRBV3-1; D: NA; J: TRBJ2-2
CDR3: CASSPPDPVGRPQHF; DNA: TGTGCCAGCTCACCACCCGACCCCGTGGGAAGGCCCCAGCATTTT; size: many; V: TRBV18; D: NA; J: TRBJ1-5
CDR3: CASTRGPSSYNEQFF; DNA: TGTGCCAGCACAAGAGGGCCTAGCTCCTACAATGAGCAGTTCTTC; size: many; V: TRBV18; D: NA; J: TRBJ2-1
CDR3: CASSPPTSGGFIQYF; DNA: TGTGCCAGCAGCCCACCGACTAGCGGGGGCTTCATTCAGTACTTC; size: many; V: TRBV7-9; D: TRBD2; J: TRBJ2-4
CDR3: CASSYSGRSSGNTIYF; DNA: TGTGCCAGCAGTTACTCCGGCCGTTCTTCTGGAAACACCATATATTTT; size: many; V: TRBV6-5; D: NA; J: TRBJ1-3
CDR3: CASSLVRYNEQFF; DNA: TGTGCCAGCAGCTTAGTCAGGTACAATGAGCAGTTCTTC; size: many; V: TRBV7-2; D: NA; J: TRBJ2-1